A selection of T cell receptor beta chains follows, all from one sample in a study of PD-1 blockade in classical Hodgkin lymphoma. Data came from immunoSEQ multiplex PCR; TCRdb stores just in-frame clones and leaves some out. The sample lists around 28,000 clones, 86% occurring once. The material sequenced was CD4+ T cells from blood, taken before the fourth cycle of nivolumab. The origin of the receptors is a human donor with classical Hodgkin lymphoma. Each CDR3 is given with its conserved first and last residue. The D gene is left open where the match is weak. Clone size is not always given. Where it is, it says once, few, many or a class for expanded clones.

clone size: NA; D gene: NA; J gene: TRBJ1-4; V gene: TRBV19; CDR3 protein: CASRRGEKLFF; CDR3 DNA: TGTGCCAGTAGACGTGGTGAAAAACTGTTTTTT
clone size: once; D gene: NA; J gene: TRBJ2-5; V gene: TRBV11-2; CDR3 protein: CASSLRGGQETQYF; CDR3 DNA: TGTGCCAGCAGCTTAAGAGGTGGGCAAGAGACCCAGTACTTC
clone size: NA; D gene: TRBD1; J gene: TRBJ2-4; V gene: TRBV28; CDR3 protein: CASRGGLGRGTKNIQYF; CDR3 DNA: TGTGCCAGCAGAGGGGGCCTAGGACGTGGAACCAAAAACATTCAGTACTTC
clone size: few; D gene: TRBD1; J gene: TRBJ1-2; V gene: TRBV2; CDR3 protein: CASATGQGYGYTF; CDR3 DNA: TGTGCCAGCGCGACAGGGCAAGGGTATGGCTACACCTTC
clone size: NA; D gene: TRBD2; J gene: TRBJ2-7; V gene: TRBV7-9; CDR3 protein: CASITSGLAGAYEQYF; CDR3 DNA: TGTGCCAGCATTACCTCGGGCCTAGCGGGAGCCTACGAGCAGTACTTC
clone size: NA; D gene: NA; J gene: TRBJ2-7; V gene: TRBV28; CDR3 protein: CASSKYEQYF; CDR3 DNA: TGTGCCAGCAGTAAGTACGAGCAGTACTTC
clone size: NA; D gene: NA; J gene: TRBJ1-1; V gene: TRBV5-6; CDR3 protein: CASSFPDSRNTEAFF; CDR3 DNA: TGTGCCAGCAGCTTCCCGGACAGCCGGAACACTGAAGCTTTCTTT
clone size: once; D gene: NA; J gene: TRBJ1-5; V gene: TRBV19; CDR3 protein: CASSIGGANQPQHF; CDR3 DNA: TGTGCCAGTAGTATTGGGGGGGCAAATCAGCCCCAGCATTTT
clone size: NA; D gene: NA; J gene: TRBJ2-5; V gene: TRBV10-3; CDR3 protein: CAIRPGTQETQYF; CDR3 DNA: TGTGCCATCAGACCCGGGACCCAAGAGACCCAGTACTTC
clone size: NA; D gene: TRBD2; J gene: TRBJ2-3; V gene: TRBV4-1; CDR3 protein: CASSPRGLAGGLGTDTQYF; CDR3 DNA: TGCGCCAGCAGCCCTAGGGGACTAGCGGGGGGTCTGGGCACAGATACGCAGTATTTT
clone size: NA; D gene: TRBD2; J gene: TRBJ2-1; V gene: TRBV9; CDR3 protein: CASGNLAGGYNEQFF; CDR3 DNA: TGTGCCAGCGGCAATCTAGCGGGAGGGTACAATGAGCAGTTCTTC
clone size: once; D gene: TRBD2; J gene: TRBJ2-1; V gene: TRBV5-1; CDR3 protein: CASSSGTSNYNEQFF; CDR3 DNA: TGCGCCAGCAGTTCCGGGACTAGTAATTACAATGAGCAGTTCTTC
clone size: NA; D gene: NA; J gene: TRBJ2-3; V gene: TRBV6-6; CDR3 protein: CASSYEISDTQYF; CDR3 DNA: TGTGCCAGCAGTTATGAAATTTCAGATACGCAGTATTTT
clone size: NA; D gene: NA; J gene: TRBJ2-5; V gene: TRBV15; CDR3 protein: CATSRVQTPRGETQYF; CDR3 DNA: TGTGCCACCAGCAGAGTTCAGACCCCCAGGGGTGAGACCCAGTACTTC
clone size: NA; D gene: NA; J gene: TRBJ1-3; V gene: TRBV18; CDR3 protein: CASSLGMVDTGNTIYF; CDR3 DNA: TGTGCCAGCTCACTCGGGATGGTGGATACTGGAAACACCATATATTTT
clone size: NA; D gene: NA; J gene: TRBJ1-4; V gene: TRBV6-6; CDR3 protein: CASSRGTNEKLFF; CDR3 DNA: TGTGCCAGTTCCCGGGGTACTAATGAAAAACTGTTTTTT
clone size: NA; D gene: NA; J gene: TRBJ2-7; V gene: TRBV5-1; CDR3 protein: CASKGGDRDFYEQYF; CDR3 DNA: TGCGCCAGCAAAGGGGGCGACAGGGACTTCTACGAGCAGTACTTC
clone size: NA; D gene: NA; J gene: TRBJ2-7; V gene: TRBV11-2; CDR3 protein: CASSLLRYEQYF; CDR3 DNA: TGTGCCAGCAGCCTCTTGAGGTACGAGCAGTACTTC
clone size: NA; D gene: TRBD2; J gene: TRBJ2-1; V gene: TRBV7-9; CDR3 protein: CASSLAGGWVEQFF; CDR3 DNA: TGTGCCAGCAGCCTAGCGGGAGGTTGGGTGGAGCAGTTCTTC
clone size: NA; D gene: TRBD1; J gene: TRBJ2-7; V gene: TRBV18; CDR3 protein: CASSPLPGQGYYEQYF; CDR3 DNA: TGTGCCAGCTCACCCTTACCGGGACAGGGGTATTACGAGCAGTACTTC
clone size: NA; D gene: TRBD1; J gene: TRBJ1-1; V gene: TRBV28; CDR3 protein: CASRGRGSARAFF; CDR3 DNA: TGTGCCAGTAGGGGGCGGGGATCAGCGCGGGCTTTCTTT
clone size: NA; D gene: TRBD2; J gene: TRBJ2-3; V gene: TRBV5-1; CDR3 protein: CASSPSLAVPSTDTQYF; CDR3 DNA: TGCGCCAGCAGCCCTTCCCTAGCGGTCCCTAGCACAGATACGCAGTATTTT
clone size: few; D gene: TRBD2; J gene: TRBJ2-7; V gene: TRBV7-2; CDR3 protein: CASSFREGRYEQYF; CDR3 DNA: TGTGCCAGCAGCTTCCGGGAGGGCCGCTACGAGCAGTACTTC
clone size: NA; D gene: TRBD2; J gene: TRBJ2-5; V gene: TRBV5-1; CDR3 protein: CASSFLGTSGREETQYF; CDR3 DNA: TGCGCCAGCAGCTTCCTGGGGACTAGCGGGAGGGAAGAGACCCAGTACTTC
clone size: few; D gene: TRBD1; J gene: TRBJ2-5; V gene: TRBV6-4; CDR3 protein: CASSEGTGRTQYF; CDR3 DNA: TGTGCCAGCAGTGAAGGGACAGGGAGAACCCAGTACTTC
clone size: few; D gene: TRBD2; J gene: TRBJ2-1; V gene: TRBV7-3; CDR3 protein: CASSLTTTSGTYNEQFF; CDR3 DNA: TGTGCCAGCAGCTTAACCACCACTAGCGGGACCTACAATGAGCAGTTCTTC
clone size: NA; D gene: TRBD1; J gene: TRBJ1-2; V gene: TRBV5-5; CDR3 protein: CASSLAAGGIYGYTF; CDR3 DNA: TGTGCCAGCAGCTTGGCCGCAGGGGGGATTTATGGCTACACCTTC
clone size: once; D gene: TRBD1; J gene: TRBJ2-7; V gene: TRBV9; CDR3 protein: CASSPGTGAYEQYF; CDR3 DNA: TGTGCCAGCAGCCCTGGGACAGGGGCCTACGAGCAGTACTTC
clone size: NA; D gene: TRBD2; J gene: TRBJ2-7; V gene: TRBV10-1; CDR3 protein: CASSAGTSDYEQYF; CDR3 DNA: TGCGCCAGCAGTGCCGGGACTAGCGACTACGAGCAGTACTTC
clone size: NA; D gene: TRBD2; J gene: TRBJ2-7; V gene: TRBV2; CDR3 protein: CASSGLAGGREQYF; CDR3 DNA: TGTGCCAGCAGTGGACTAGCGGGGGGGCGCGAGCAGTACTTC
clone size: once; D gene: TRBD1; J gene: TRBJ2-7; V gene: TRBV7-9; CDR3 protein: CASSLGGLGGGEQYF; CDR3 DNA: TGTGCCAGCAGCTTAGGGGGGTTAGGGGGCGGCGAGCAGTACTTC
clone size: NA; D gene: NA; J gene: TRBJ2-2; V gene: TRBV7-2; CDR3 protein: CASSLGRDTGELFF; CDR3 DNA: TGTGCCAGCAGCTTAGGGCGAGACACCGGGGAGCTGTTTTTT
clone size: NA; D gene: NA; J gene: TRBJ2-7; V gene: TRBV2; CDR3 protein: CASSEWDSETYEQYF; CDR3 DNA: TGTGCCAGCAGTGAATGGGACTCGGAAACCTACGAGCAGTACTTC
clone size: NA; D gene: NA; J gene: TRBJ1-4; V gene: TRBV2; CDR3 protein: CASSEAGKKEKLFF; CDR3 DNA: TGTGCCAGCAGTGAAGCAGGGAAAAAGGAAAAACTGTTTTTT
clone size: once; D gene: NA; J gene: TRBJ2-5; V gene: TRBV28; CDR3 protein: CASTPGFQETQYF; CDR3 DNA: TGTGCCAGCACCCCGGGATTTCAAGAGACCCAGTACTTC
clone size: NA; D gene: NA; J gene: TRBJ1-6; V gene: TRBV2; CDR3 protein: CASRMGYGGYNSPLHF; CDR3 DNA: TGTGCCAGCAGGATGGGTTACGGGGGATATAATTCACCCCTCCACTTT
clone size: NA; D gene: NA; J gene: TRBJ1-2; V gene: TRBV18; CDR3 protein: CASSPLGRELAGYTF; CDR3 DNA: TGTGCCAGCTCACCACTTGGGAGGGAGCTTGCGGGCTACACCTTC
clone size: once; D gene: TRBD1; J gene: TRBJ1-1; V gene: TRBV27; CDR3 protein: CASRTGTANTEAFF; CDR3 DNA: TGTGCCAGCAGGACCGGGACAGCGAACACTGAAGCTTTCTTT
clone size: NA; D gene: NA; J gene: TRBJ2-6; V gene: TRBV10-3; CDR3 protein: CAISESRAGANVLTF; CDR3 DNA: TGTGCCATCAGTGAGTCGAGGGCCGGGGCCAACGTCCTGACTTTC
clone size: NA; D gene: TRBD2; J gene: TRBJ2-1; V gene: TRBV28; CDR3 protein: CASSRFTGLAGIEQFF; CDR3 DNA: TGTGCCAGCAGCAGATTTACTGGACTAGCGGGGATTGAGCAGTTCTTC
clone size: NA; D gene: NA; J gene: TRBJ2-5; V gene: TRBV19; CDR3 protein: CASSIWGTQYF; CDR3 DNA: TGTGCCAGTAGTATCTGGGGGACCCAGTACTTC
clone size: NA; D gene: NA; J gene: TRBJ1-5; V gene: TRBV19; CDR3 protein: CASSISGPGYNQPQHF; CDR3 DNA: TGTGCCAGTAGTATTTCAGGGCCGGGCTACAATCAGCCCCAGCATTTT
clone size: NA; D gene: NA; J gene: TRBJ2-7; V gene: TRBV29-1; CDR3 protein: CSVDGGLEQYF; CDR3 DNA: TGCAGCGTTGACGGTGGGTTAGAGCAGTACTTC
clone size: NA; D gene: NA; J gene: TRBJ2-3; V gene: TRBV14; CDR3 protein: CASSLDRVPGTQYF; CDR3 DNA: TGTGCCAGCAGTCTCGACCGGGTTCCCGGTACGCAGTATTTT
clone size: NA; D gene: NA; J gene: TRBJ2-7; V gene: TRBV7-8; CDR3 protein: CASSLVRGEQYF; CDR3 DNA: TGTGCCAGCAGCTTAGTGAGGGGCGAGCAGTACTTC
clone size: NA; D gene: TRBD2; J gene: TRBJ2-3; V gene: TRBV28; CDR3 protein: CASMVSGSGDTQYF; CDR3 DNA: TGTGCCAGCATGGTTAGCGGGAGCGGGGATACGCAGTATTTT
clone size: NA; D gene: NA; J gene: TRBJ2-1; V gene: TRBV21-1; CDR3 protein: CASVWDRVLSSYNEQFF; CDR3 DNA: TGTGCCAGCGTCTGGGACAGGGTGCTGAGCTCCTACAATGAGCAGTTCTTC
clone size: once; D gene: NA; J gene: TRBJ2-1; V gene: TRBV6-6; CDR3 protein: CASRPGGLYNEQFF; CDR3 DNA: TGTGCCAGCAGGCCCGGGGGTCTCTACAATGAGCAGTTCTTC
clone size: NA; D gene: TRBD1; J gene: TRBJ2-1; V gene: TRBV6-5; CDR3 protein: CASSYNRGSYNEQFF; CDR3 DNA: TGTGCCAGCAGTTACAACAGGGGGTCCTACAATGAGCAGTTCTTC
clone size: NA; D gene: NA; J gene: TRBJ1-4; V gene: TRBV28; CDR3 protein: CATTAQDSNEKLFF; CDR3 DNA: TGTGCCACCACAGCCCAGGACAGTAATGAAAAACTGTTTTTT
clone size: NA; D gene: NA; J gene: TRBJ2-2; V gene: TRBV10-1; CDR3 protein: CASSAPRAFGELFF; CDR3 DNA: TGCGCCAGCAGTGCTCCCAGAGCGTTTGGGGAGCTGTTTTTT
clone size: NA; D gene: NA; J gene: TRBJ2-1; V gene: TRBV5-1; CDR3 protein: CASSGGPSNEQFF; CDR3 DNA: TGCGCCAGCAGCGGGGGACCGTCCAATGAGCAGTTCTTC
clone size: once; D gene: TRBD1; J gene: TRBJ1-1; V gene: TRBV5-1; CDR3 protein: CASSIQGKVNTEAFF; CDR3 DNA: TGCGCCAGCAGCATACAGGGGAAGGTGAACACTGAAGCTTTCTTT
clone size: NA; D gene: NA; J gene: TRBJ2-7; V gene: TRBV2; CDR3 protein: CASSVFPTYEQYF; CDR3 DNA: TGTGCCAGCAGTGTGTTTCCTACCTACGAGCAGTACTTC